The T cell receptor beta chain under discussion was sequenced for a study of cytomegalovirus exposure and HLA in healthy donors. TCRdb's table, derived via immunoSEQ multiplex PCR, lists solely in-frame clones and lacks some. The data contain 200,000 or so clones, 80% to 95% of them singletons. Trimming left V 1 base short and J 6 bases short, with 7 bases between. Germline loops: CDR1 SGHVS, CDR2 FNYEAQ. This CDR3 comprises 12 residues. The chain is built from TRBV7-6 and TRBJ2-7; a weak D match, TRBD1 (5 bases). Sequenced: PBMCs. This TCR came from a woman between 18 and 30 years old in good health and CMV-seronegative. The CDR3 loop reads CASSLEGVEQYF. In DNA form, the CDR3 reads TGTGCCAGCAGCTTAGAAGGGGTCGAGCAGTACTTC.